This passage covers 8 T cell receptor beta chains from one sample sequenced in a study of CD8+ T cells in alopecia areata (dated by TCRdb to 2016 to 2019). Library preparation was by the immunoSEQ multiplex PCR assay. For TCR sequencing, RNA was extracted from every sample and reverse transcribed into cDNA to serve as template. Drawn from immuneACCESS, this table holds only the in-frame rearrangements with V and J called that TCRdb kept. Clones are partly lost; checked studies trace under half to an unresolved V gene and leave the rest unexplained. The sample table contains over 250,000 clones; only one count was recorded for 60% of them. The ten largest clones represent roughly 0.88% of the sample. The treatment or condition label here, explained by the study, means: oral pan-JAK inhibitor, 5-10 mg twice daily. The source material was CD4+ T cells sorted from blood, sampled at roughly week 52, from a patient treated with tofacitinib. The receptor source for this set is a human donor with alopecia areata.

This clone showed up just a few times. CDR3 sequence reads: CSVGSQPQHF. DNA for the CDR3: TGCAGCGTTGGAAGTCAGCCCCAGCATTTT. The genes are TRBV29-1 and TRBJ1-5; no firm D call. Germline V gene data show CDR1 as SQVTM and CDR2 as ANQGSEA. The CDR3 loop spans 10 amino acids. V was cut by 4 bases and J by 6 bases, with 4 bases left in between.

This clone was counted a few times. This chain links TRBV5-1 with TRBJ1-1, with D unclear. This CDR3 is built from 12 residues. Germline assignment: CDR1 SGHRS and CDR2 YFSETQ. V lost 3 bases and J lost 2, with 5 bases in between. This CDR3 reads CASSSPNTEAFF. The CDR3 nucleotides are TGCGCCAGCAGCTCTCCAAACACTGAAGCTTTCTTT.

This clone is a singleton in its sample. V gene TRBV5-1 combines with J gene TRBJ2-2; TRBD1 matches at 7 bases. The V gene's germline CDR1 is SGHRS and CDR2 YFSETQ. This CDR3 spans 14 amino acids. The trim removed 7 bases at V and 7 bases at J, leaving 10 bases unmatched. The CDR3 nucleotides read TGCGCCAGCGGCCAGACAGGGCAGGTCGGGGAGCTGTTTTTT. It codes for CASGQTGQVGELFF.

This sequence joins TRBV5-1 and TRBJ1-2; D call uncertain. Between the trimmed V and J ends, which lost 2 bases and 6 bases, there was a span of 8 bases. The CDR3 sequence is 12 residues long. CDR1 is SGHRS and CDR2 is YFSETQ in the germline V gene. The CDR3 reads CASSFNRDGYTF. The DNA of the CDR3 is TGCGCCAGCAGCTTCAATCGGGATGGCTACACCTTC.

V gene TRBV7-2 combines with J gene TRBJ2-2; D call uncertain. Trimming removed 1 base at V and 1 base at J, with 4 bases between. Germline loops: CDR1 SGHTA, CDR2 FQGNSA. The length of the CDR3 is 14 residues. This CDR3 is CASSLVGNTGELFF. The CDR3 region has the DNA TGTGCCAGCAGCTTAGTAGGGAACACCGGGGAGCTGTTTTTT.

The chain combines TRBV30 with TRBJ2-1, with D possibly TRBD1 on 6 matching bases. The CDR3 has 15 amino acids. Germline V gene data show CDR1 as GTSNPN and CDR2 as SVGIG (reference sequence). The V end was cut by 1 base, the J end by 4 bases, with 14 bases between. This chain's CDR3 is CAWSARTASYNEQFF. The CDR3 DNA is TGTGCCTGGAGTGCGAGGACAGCCAGTTACAATGAGCAGTTCTTC.

This clone has just one count. V is TRBV19 and J is TRBJ1-2; D gene unclear. V was trimmed by 2 bases and J by 4 bases, leaving 8 bases between them. The CDR3 is 13 residues long. Germline assignment: CDR1 LNHDA and CDR2 SQIVND (reference sequence). The CDR3 DNA reads as TGTGCCAGTAGTATAAACGCAGCCTATGGCTACACCTTC. Protein: CASSINAAYGYTF.

The chain has TRBV14 and TRBJ1-1; no reliable D call. Trimming took 4 bases from V and 3 from J, leaving 12 bases between them. This CDR3 region has 14 residues. The germline V gene encodes CDR1 SGHDN and CDR2 FVKESK. The CDR3 nucleotides are TGTGCCAGCAGCCCCCTTGAGGGTTACACTGAAGCTTTCTTT. It translates to CASSPLEGYTEAFF.